This T cell receptor (beta chain) was found in a study of blood T cell repertoires in COVID-19. Profiling relied on immunoSEQ multiplex PCR, and the TCRdb table lists in-frame clones only, not all of them. The sample lists about 150,000 clones; around 83% were seen once. During active infection, Seattle patients enrolled and were then monitored through disease. This TCR came from a woman aged 60-70 years with COVID-19, enrolled during active disease. Source material: peripheral blood.

CDR3 sequence reads: CASRRVLTDTQYF. CDR3 DNA sequence: TGTGCCAGCCGCCGGGTCCTCACAGATACGCAGTATTTT. The V and J genes are TRBV5-8 and TRBJ2-3; the D is unclear. Trimming shortened V by 7 bases and J by 2 bases, and 11 bases separated the two germline ends. Germline V gives CDR1 SGHTS, CDR2 YDEGEE. The CDR3 sequence is 13 residues long.